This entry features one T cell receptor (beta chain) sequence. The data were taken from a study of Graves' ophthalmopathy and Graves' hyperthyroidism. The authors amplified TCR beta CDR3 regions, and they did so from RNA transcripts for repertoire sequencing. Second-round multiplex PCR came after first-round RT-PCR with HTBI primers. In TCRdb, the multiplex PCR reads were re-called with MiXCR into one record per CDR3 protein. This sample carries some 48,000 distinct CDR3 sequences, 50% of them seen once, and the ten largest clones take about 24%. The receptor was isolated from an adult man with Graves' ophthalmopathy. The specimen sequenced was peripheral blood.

This CDR3 reads CASSSRGRDKNTGELFF. CDR3 DNA: TGTGCCAGCAGCTCAAGGGGGCGGGACAAGAACACCGGGGAGCTGTTTTTT. V is TRBV7-9 and J is TRBJ2-2; possibly TRBD1 for D (7 bases). V lost 4 bases and J lost 1, with 16 bases in between. Looked up from germline, CDR1 is SEHNR and CDR2 is FQNEAQ (reference sequence). The CDR3 is 17 residues long. Using reference TRBV7-9 and TRBJ2-2 for the parts outside the CDR3, the full variable domain is DTGVSQNPRHKITKRGQNVTFRCDPISEHNRLYWYRQTLGQGPEFLTYFQNEAQLEKSRLLSDRFSAERPKGSFSTLEIQRTEQGDSAMYLCASSSRGRDKNTGELFFGEGSRLTVL.